The clone carrying this T cell receptor beta chain has a count of ten or more. Its antigen is as yet unknown. The CDR3 goes on 3 residues after the read ends, and that part is filled in from the germline J gene. Donors gave roughly 5 to 8 ml heparinized peripheral whole blood. The entry originates in a study of T cell clonality in common variable immunodeficiency. Study outcomes and limitations: Compared with controls, CVID subjects had fewer shared TCRbeta clones. Fewer deletions and N-nucleotide insertions were reportedly seen in common variable immunodeficiency TCR beta sequences. T cell subpopulation sequencing would be needed to explain CVID clonality.

CDR1 SGHAT and CDR2 FQNNGV come from the germline V gene. The CDR3 consists of 12 residues. The repertoire was sequenced with immunoSEQ multiplex PCR; TCRdb's copy has only in-frame clones and lacks some. The sample yields around 29,000 clones, without any singletons. This receptor was obtained from a person aged 18 to 69 in good health. Sequenced material: peripheral blood mononuclear cells. This sequence joins TRBV11-2 and TRBJ2-3; perhaps TRBD1 as D (5 bases). Incomplete CDR3 DNA: TGTGCCAGCAGCCCTAGTAAGGGGACG. This gives the protein CASSPSKGT. The entire CDR3 protein is CASSPSKGTQYF.